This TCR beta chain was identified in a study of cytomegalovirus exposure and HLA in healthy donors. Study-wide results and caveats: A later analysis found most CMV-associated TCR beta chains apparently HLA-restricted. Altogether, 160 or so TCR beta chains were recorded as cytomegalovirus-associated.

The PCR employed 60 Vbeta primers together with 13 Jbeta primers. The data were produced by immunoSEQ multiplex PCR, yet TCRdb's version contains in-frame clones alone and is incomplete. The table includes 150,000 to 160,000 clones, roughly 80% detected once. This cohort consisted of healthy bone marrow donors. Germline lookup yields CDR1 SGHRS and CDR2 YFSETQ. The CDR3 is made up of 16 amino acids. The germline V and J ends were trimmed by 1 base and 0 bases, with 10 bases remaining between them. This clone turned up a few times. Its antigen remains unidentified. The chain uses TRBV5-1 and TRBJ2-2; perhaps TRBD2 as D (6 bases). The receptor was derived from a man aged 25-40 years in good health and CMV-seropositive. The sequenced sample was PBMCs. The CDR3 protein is CASSLNRGANTGELFF. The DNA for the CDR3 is TGCGCCAGCAGCTTGAATCGCGGGGCGAACACCGGGGAGCTGTTTTTT.